Shown below are 5 T cell receptor beta chains from a single sample sequenced in a study of blood T cell repertoires in COVID-19. Sequencing was performed with immunoSEQ multiplex PCR; in TCRdb, only in-frame clones are kept and a portion is missing. The table shows 140,000 to 150,000 clones, with less than 90% occurring only once. Material: peripheral blood. Receptors were obtained from a human donor in a cohort sampled during active COVID-19.

The V gene is TRBV2, the J gene TRBJ2-1; TRBD2 matches 10 bases. This CDR3 region has 15 residues. V was pared by 6 bases and J by 2 bases, with 4 bases of the junction left unmatched. Germline values: CDR1 SNHLY, CDR2 FYNNEI. The CDR3, as DNA: TGTGCCAGCAGCGCTAGCGGGGGCACCTACAATGAGCAGTTCTTC. Amino acid sequence: CASSASGGTYNEQFF.

The genes are TRBV9 and TRBJ2-7; D perhaps matches TRBD2 (7 bases). The germline gives CDR1 SGDLS, CDR2 YYNGEE. The CDR3 extends over 15 amino acids. Trimming took off 3 bases at V and 3 bases at J, with 16 bases between the two ends. The CDR3 nucleotides are TGTGCCAGCAGCGAGGGGGGGACTTCCCACTACGAGCAGTACTTC. Encoded protein: CASSEGGTSHYEQYF.

The chain has TRBV20-1 and TRBJ1-5; D is possibly TRBD1 (5 bases). Trimming cost V 3 bases and J 4 bases, with 7 bases left between them. The CDR3 contains 12 residues. Germline lookup yields CDR1 DFQATT and CDR2 SNEGSKA (reference sequence). The CDR3 is CSASQGNQPQHF. CDR3 in DNA: TGCAGTGCTAGTCAGGGAAATCAGCCCCAGCATTTT.

The genes are TRBV29-1 and TRBJ2-7, with 8 bases lining up with TRBD2. The germline gives CDR1 SQVTM, CDR2 ANQGSEA. Germline trimming cut 3 bases from V and 6 bases from J; bases unmatched to any gene: 10. This CDR3 spans 14 amino acids. The CDR3 is CSVDTGGGLGEQYF. CDR3 DNA sequence: TGCAGCGTTGATACTGGCGGGGGGCTGGGCGAGCAGTACTTC.

This chain links TRBV10-1 with TRBJ2-1; 12 positions match TRBD2. In germline, CDR1 is WNHNN, CDR2 SYGVQD (reference sequence). V was pared by 6 bases and J by 10 bases, with 10 bases of the junction left unmatched. The CDR3 is made up of 15 amino acids. The DNA for the CDR3 is TGCGCCAGCAGCCTGACTAGCGGGGGTCTAGTGGAGCAGTTCTTC. It translates to CASSLTSGGLVEQFF.